This T cell receptor (beta chain) was profiled in a study of T-cell reconstitution after alpha-beta-depleted transplantation in children. Unique molecular identifiers were incorporated into the prepared TCRbeta library. TCRdb used MiXCR to reprocess the PCR reads, holding one entry per CDR3 protein. The sample holds around 800,000 distinct CDR3 sequences; 16% are singletons and the top ten take approximately 5%. Per germline, CDR1 SGHRS and CDR2 YFSETQ. V lost 7 bases, J lost 0 bases, and 18 bases stayed unmatched. The CDR3 loop spans 20 amino acids. Concerning this clonotype itself: Its target is not known.

General study results and limits: After transplant, at about two months, alpha-beta T cells were reportedly derived from several hundred expanded graft clones. At the one-year point after transplant, T-cell counts and TCRbeta diversity were found to come mostly from T cells that had been newly produced.

The chain has TRBV5-1 and TRBJ2-1; TRBD2 agrees at 11 bases. This TCR was recovered from a male patient between 10 and 17 years old who had a stem cell transplant for acute lymphoblastic leukemia, so the T cells may come from the graft donor. Source: PBMCs, mostly from graft donor cells, taken 360 days after TCRalphabeta/CD19-depleted stem cell transplant. The CDR3 DNA follows: TGCGCCAGCCGATCCCAACTTAGCGGGAGGGCCCAGAGCTCCTACAATGAGCAGTTCTTC. Protein: CASRSQLSGRAQSSYNEQFF.